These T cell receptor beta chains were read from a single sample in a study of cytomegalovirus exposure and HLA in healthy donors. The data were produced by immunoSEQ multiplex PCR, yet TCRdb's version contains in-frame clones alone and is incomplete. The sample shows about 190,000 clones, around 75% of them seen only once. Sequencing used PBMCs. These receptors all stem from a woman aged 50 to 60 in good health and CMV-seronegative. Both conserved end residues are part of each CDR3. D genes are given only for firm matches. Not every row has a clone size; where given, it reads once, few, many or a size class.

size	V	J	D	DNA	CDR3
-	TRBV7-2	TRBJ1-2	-	TGTGCCAGCAGTGGGCAGGCTAACTATGGCTACACCTTC	CASSGQANYGYTF
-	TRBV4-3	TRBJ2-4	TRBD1	TGCGCCAGCAGCCAAGGACAGGGCATAAACATTCAGTACTTC	CASSQGQGINIQYF
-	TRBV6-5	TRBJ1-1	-	TGTGCCAGCAGTTTTTACACGAACACTGAAGCTTTCTTT	CASSFYTNTEAFF
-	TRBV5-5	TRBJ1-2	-	TGTGCCAGCAGCCCCAGGGTGGACTATGGCTACACCTTC	CASSPRVDYGYTF
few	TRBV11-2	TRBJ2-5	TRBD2	TGTGCCAGCAGCTTAGAGACTAGCGGGTACCAAGAGACCCAGTACTTC	CASSLETSGYQETQYF
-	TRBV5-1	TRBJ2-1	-	TGCGCCAGCAGCCGAGGTGGGAGCTCCTACAATGAGCAGTTCTTC	CASSRGGSSYNEQFF
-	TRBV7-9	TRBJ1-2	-	TGTGCCAGCAGCTTAGGGCAGGTCTCCGATCGGTATGGCTACACCTTC	CASSLGQVSDRYGYTF
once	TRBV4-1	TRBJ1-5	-	TGCGCCAGCAGCCAAGATGGACAGCATCAGCCCCAGCATTTT	CASSQDGQHQPQHF
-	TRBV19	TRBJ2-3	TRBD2	TGTGCCAGTAGGGAACTAGCGGGGGCGGATACGCAGTATTTT	CASRELAGADTQYF
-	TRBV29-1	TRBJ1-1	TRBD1	TGCAGCGTTGGGAGCCGGGACAGGAACACTGAAGCTTTCTTT	CSVGSRDRNTEAFF
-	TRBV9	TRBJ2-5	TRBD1	TGTGCCAGCAGCGTAGCTGGGCTCTCGGACAGGGCGCAAGAGACCCAGTACTTC	CASSVAGLSDRAQETQYF
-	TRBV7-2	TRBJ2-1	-	TGTGCCAGCAGCTTAGCGTGGCAGGCGCCGCCCTACAATGAGCAGTTCTTC	CASSLAWQAPPYNEQFF
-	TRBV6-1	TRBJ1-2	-	TGTGCCAGCCTCCTTGCGGCAGGGGCTAACTATGGCTACACCTTC	CASLLAAGANYGYTF
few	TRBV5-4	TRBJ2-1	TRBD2	TGTGCCAGCAGCTTGAACGGACTAGATAAGTTCTTC	CASSLNGLDKFF
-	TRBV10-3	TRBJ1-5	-	TGTGCCATCAGTGAGCCGGGGGGGGGATCCAATCAGCCCCAGCATTTT	CAISEPGGGSNQPQHF
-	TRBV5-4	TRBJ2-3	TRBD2	TGTGCCAGCAGCTTGGGACTAGCGGGAGATGCAGATACGCAGTATTTT	CASSLGLAGDADTQYF
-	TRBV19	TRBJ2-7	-	TGTGCCAGTAGTATAGGGACAGACCCCTACGAGCAGTACTTC	CASSIGTDPYEQYF
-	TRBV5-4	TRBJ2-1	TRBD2	TGTGCCAGCAGCTTTTCTAGCGGGGGGTACAATGAGCAGTTCTTC	CASSFSSGGYNEQFF
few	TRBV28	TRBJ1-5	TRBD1	TGTGCCAGCAGTTTATTCGGACAGGAGGGCGATCAGCCCCAGCATTTT	CASSLFGQEGDQPQHF
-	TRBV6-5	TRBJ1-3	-	TGTGCCAGCAGCCCTAAGGGGCGAGGAAACACCATATATTTT	CASSPKGRGNTIYF
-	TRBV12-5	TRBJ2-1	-	TGTGCTAGTGGTTTGGTGGTAGGGGAACCCCCCTACAATGAGCAGTTCTTC	CASGLVVGEPPYNEQFF
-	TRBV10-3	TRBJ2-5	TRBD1	TGTGCCATCAGTCTCCGGGACAGGGGGCGAGAGACCCAGTACTTC	CAISLRDRGRETQYF
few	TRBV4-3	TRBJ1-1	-	TGCGCCAGCAGCCAAGTCCGGGGAGGGGTCACTGAAGCTTTCTTT	CASSQVRGGVTEAFF
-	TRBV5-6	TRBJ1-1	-	TGTGCCAGCAGCTTGGTGGTAGGGGCCATGAACACTGAAGCTTTCTTT	CASSLVVGAMNTEAFF
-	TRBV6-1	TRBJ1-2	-	TGTGCCAGCACCAGGGACATCTATGGCTACACCTTC	CASTRDIYGYTF
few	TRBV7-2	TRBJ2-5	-	TGTGCCAGCAGCTTGGGGGCAGGGGAGGAGACCCAGTACTTC	CASSLGAGEETQYF
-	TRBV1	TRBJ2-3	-	TGCACCAGCAGCCAAGCAGACTGGTCTAGCGGGGTGAGCACAGATACGCAGTATTTT	CTSSQADWSSGVSTDTQYF
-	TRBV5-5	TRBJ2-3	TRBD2	TGTGCCAGCAACCTAGCGGCGGGCACAGATACGCAGTATTTT	CASNLAAGTDTQYF
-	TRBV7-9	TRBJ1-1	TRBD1	TGTTCCAGCAGGTACGGGACAGGGCGTCGGAACACTGAAGCTTTCTTT	CSSRYGTGRRNTEAFF
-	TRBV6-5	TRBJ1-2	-	TGTGCCAGCAGCCAGGCAGCTAACTATGGCTACACCTTC	CASSQAANYGYTF
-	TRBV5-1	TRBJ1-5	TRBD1	TGCGCCAGCAGCCCCCGGGACAGTCTCAATCAGCCCCAGCATTTT	CASSPRDSLNQPQHF
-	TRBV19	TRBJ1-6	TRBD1	TGTGCCAGTAGTTCCGCCGGGACAGAGAATTCACCCCTCCACTTT	CASSSAGTENSPLHF
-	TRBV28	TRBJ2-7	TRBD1	TGTGCCAGCAGTTCGACAGGGGGCCCTTCCTACGAGCAGTACTTC	CASSSTGGPSYEQYF
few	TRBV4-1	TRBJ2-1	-	TGCGCCAGCAGCCAAGAGGCGGGGAGCTCCTACAATGAGCAGTTCTTC	CASSQEAGSSYNEQFF
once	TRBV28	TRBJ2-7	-	TGTGCCAGCAGTTTGGGGCCACGGTGGCGGCAGTACTTC	CASSLGPRWRQYF
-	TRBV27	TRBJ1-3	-	TGTGCCAGCAGTCAGACAAACGGAAACACCATATATTTT	CASSQTNGNTIYF
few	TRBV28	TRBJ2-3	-	TGTGCCAGCAGATTACTAGGGGGCACAGATACGCAGTATTTT	CASRLLGGTDTQYF
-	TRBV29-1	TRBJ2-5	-	TGCAGCGGGACAGAAGGCGAGACCCAGTACTTC	CSGTEGETQYF
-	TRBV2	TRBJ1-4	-	TGTGCCAGCACTCATCGAGGGTCGGAGGTTGAAAAACTGTTTTTT	CASTHRGSEVEKLFF
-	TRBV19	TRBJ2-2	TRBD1	TGTGCCAGTAGGGACAGGGGGCGAATCGGGGAGCTGTTTTTT	CASRDRGRIGELFF
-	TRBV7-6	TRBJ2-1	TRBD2	TGTGCCAGCAGCTTAAATCCGTTGGCTAGCGGGGGCTCCTACAATGAGCAGTTCTTC	CASSLNPLASGGSYNEQFF
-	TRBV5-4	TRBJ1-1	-	TGTGCCAGCAGCTTAACCAGGGTCTCTGAAGCTTTCTTT	CASSLTRVSEAFF
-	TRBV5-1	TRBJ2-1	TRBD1	TGCGCCAGCAGCTTCTCGGCAAGTAGCAGGGGGATATCCTACGGGATTGGAAACAATGAGCAGTTCTTC	CASSFSASSRGISYGIGNNEQFF
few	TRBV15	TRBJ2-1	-	TGTGCCACCAGCAGAGACTGGCGGCTTAACAATGAGCAGTTCTTC	CATSRDWRLNNEQFF
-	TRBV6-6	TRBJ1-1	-	TGTGCCAGCAGTTACGACATCATGAACACTGAAGCTTTCTTT	CASSYDIMNTEAFF
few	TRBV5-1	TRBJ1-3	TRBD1	TGCGCCAGCAGCTGGACGACAGGGGCTGGAAACACCATATATTTT	CASSWTTGAGNTIYF
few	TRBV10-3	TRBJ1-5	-	TGTGCCATCAGCCCGGGTGATAGCAATCAGCCCCAGCATTTT	CAISPGDSNQPQHF
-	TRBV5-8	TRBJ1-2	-	TGTGCCAGCAGCCCTCGACAGTTTTCTGGCTACACCTTC	CASSPRQFSGYTF
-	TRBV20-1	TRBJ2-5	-	TGCAGTGCCATCCAGGGGACCCAGTACTTC	CSAIQGTQYF
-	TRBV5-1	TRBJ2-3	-	TGCGCCAGCAGCTTAGCTGCAGATACGCAGTATTTT	CASSLAADTQYF
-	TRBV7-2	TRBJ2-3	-	TGTGCCAGCAGAGCTGACAGCCCCAGCACAGATACGCAGTATTTT	CASRADSPSTDTQYF
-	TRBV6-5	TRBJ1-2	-	TGTGCCAGCAGCCTCAGACAGAAGAGCTATGGCTACACCTTC	CASSLRQKSYGYTF
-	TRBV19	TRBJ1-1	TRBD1	TGTGCCAGTAGTCTAGGGGGCAACACTGAAGCTTTCTTT	CASSLGGNTEAFF
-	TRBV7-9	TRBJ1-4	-	TGTGCCAGCAGCATATACTTGACGTCAGTCGGGGAAAAACTGTTTTTT	CASSIYLTSVGEKLFF
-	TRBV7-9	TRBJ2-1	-	TGTGCCAGCAGCCCGGGATTTGGGCAGTTCTTC	CASSPGFGQFF